A selection of T cell receptor beta chains follows, all from one sample in a study of spatial heterogeneity in lung cancer. TCRdb processed the 5' RACE reads anew with MiXCR; each CDR3 protein has one entry. The table has thousands of distinct CDR3 sequences, 8.5% seen once. The starting material was lung tumor tissue, obtained at surgery. These receptors originate from a male donor with early-stage non-small cell lung cancer. Each CDR3 is given with its conserved first and last residue. The D gene is left open where the match is weak. Size is stated for part of the rows, as once, few or many counts, or as a class when the clone is expanded.

CDR3	length	size	V	J	D
CASSIPRDRGPLQPQHF	17	medium-sized	TRBV19	TRBJ1-5	TRBD1
CASSLEGIHTEAFF	14	medium-sized	TRBV11-2	TRBJ1-1	NA
CASSGYRVGDGYTF	14	many	TRBV2	TRBJ1-2	NA
CASSIGGTRDTQYF	14	many	TRBV19	TRBJ2-3	NA
CASSSGTSNNEQFF	14	NA	TRBV27	TRBJ2-1	NA
CASSLGTSGSYEQYF	15	medium-sized	TRBV18	TRBJ2-7	TRBD2
CSVVGGWAEQYF	12	medium-sized	TRBV29-1	TRBJ2-7	NA
CASSLGQINNSPLHF	15	medium-sized	TRBV5-1	TRBJ1-6	NA
CSALSGTSGRWGQETQYF	18	NA	TRBV20-1	TRBJ2-5	TRBD2
CASSLWGTSRARETQYF	17	few	TRBV7-6	TRBJ2-5	TRBD2
CASGDRGPSEQYF	13	large	TRBV6-1	TRBJ2-7	TRBD1
CASSLVGSGSGWNEKLFF	18	medium-sized	TRBV7-6	TRBJ1-4	NA
CASTGTGVNYGYTF	14	many	TRBV19	TRBJ1-2	TRBD1
CASSEQGSSYNEQFF	15	medium-sized	TRBV11-3	TRBJ2-1	NA
CASSLSGTSGVSSMRQFF	18	NA	TRBV7-2	TRBJ2-1	TRBD2
CASSLNGRATGEETQYF	17	medium-sized	TRBV7-3	TRBJ2-5	TRBD1
CSAIGGGASYEQYF	14	NA	TRBV20-1	TRBJ2-7	TRBD2
CASSQVGGDEKLFF	14	NA	TRBV4-2	TRBJ1-4	NA
CASSFGAGVDEQYF	14	medium-sized	TRBV5-6	TRBJ2-7	TRBD2
CASRGTDLAKNIQYF	15	medium-sized	TRBV28	TRBJ2-4	NA
CASSFWETGNTIYF	14	many	TRBV5-6	TRBJ1-3	NA
CASSPRALESSPLHF	15	medium-sized	TRBV7-9	TRBJ1-6	NA
CAISARPDSTLNTIYF	16	medium-sized	TRBV10-3	TRBJ1-3	NA
CASWVTQNTEAFF	13	medium-sized	TRBV2	TRBJ1-1	NA
CASRDRGTNTGELFF	15	medium-sized	TRBV12-3/TRBV12-4	TRBJ2-2	TRBD1
CASSPYRGEAFF	12	many	TRBV3-1	TRBJ1-1	TRBD1
CASSRDLSNQPQHF	14	medium-sized	TRBV2	TRBJ1-5	NA